This TCR beta chain is from a study of somatic mutations in cytotoxic T cells in rheumatoid arthritis. Study-level results: There was no significant difference in CD8+ T-cell clonality between rheumatoid arthritis patients and age-matched healthy controls.

This CDR3 has 13 amino acids. V lost 7 bases, J lost 4 bases, and 11 bases lay in between. The germline V gene has CDR1 MNHEY and CDR2 SMNVEV (reference sequence). Concerning this clone: Its specificity is not known.

In the original workflow: Large patient CD8+ clones, those above 1%, rarely matched published virus-specific TCRB sequences. The table came from immunoSEQ multiplex PCR; TCRdb's copy has only in-frame clones and leaves some out. The V and J calls and clone size were taken over from that table, and D and trimming were inferred from the DNA. This table has roughly 16,000 clones, roughly 80% appearing once. The chain couples TRBV27 to TRBJ1-5; no clear D. Sequences were obtained from CD8+ T cells sorted from blood. This TCR came from an adult with rheumatoid arthritis. This CDR3 reads CASTPGGNQPQHF. For the CDR3, the DNA is TGTGCCAGCACCCCGGGAGGAAATCAGCCCCAGCATTTT.